The 8 T cell receptor beta chains in this list originate from one sample, sequenced in a study of neurological immune-mediated disorders. TCRdb redid the calling of the 5' RACE reads with MiXCR, one entry per CDR3 protein. The repertoire consists of some 86,000 distinct CDR3 sequences, with around 2.6% occurring once and the leading ten covering roughly 1.2%. Sequencing used PBMCs. All receptors come from a woman aged 25 to 39 with multiple sclerosis.

Ten or more counts support this clonotype. The chain employs TRBV12-3 or TRBV12-4 and TRBJ1-1; a weak D match, TRBD1 (5 bases). The CDR3 sequence is 13 residues long. V lost 3 bases and J 4 bases, leaving 9 bases between the germline ends. Written as DNA, the CDR3 is TGTGCCAGCAGTTTTTTAGGGACCACTGAAGCTTTCTTT. Its translation: CASSFLGTTEAFF.

This clonotype appeared many times. J is TRBJ1-3 and V is TRBV12-3 or TRBV12-4; D gene uncertain. V lost 8 bases and J lost 4, with 9 bases in between. This CDR3 has 12 residues. The CDR3 region has the DNA TGTGCCAGCGCATATATCGGAAACACCATATATTTT. Protein: CASAYIGNTIYF.

This clonotype was detected many times. This sequence joins TRBV7-9 and TRBJ2-3; D call uncertain. CDR3 size: 14 residues. The V gene's germline CDR1 is SEHNR and CDR2 FQNEAQ (reference sequence). Trimming cost V 1 base and J 6 bases, with 11 bases left between them. CDR3 sequence: CASSLVVEADTQYF. For the CDR3, the DNA is TGTGCCAGCAGCTTAGTAGTAGAAGCGGATACGCAGTATTTT. Combining the CDR3 with reference TRBV7-9 and TRBJ2-3 gives the whole variable domain DTGVSQNPRHKITKRGQNVTFRCDPISEHNRLYWYRQTLGQGPEFLTYFQNEAQLEKSRLLSDRFSAERPKGSFSTLEIQRTEQGDSAMYLCASSLVVEADTQYFGPGTRLTVL.

This clonotype was counted at least ten times. The chain joins TRBV10-3 to TRBJ2-7; D is perhaps TRBD1 (5 bases). CDR3 length equals 14 residues. Trimming took off 6 bases at V and 2 bases at J, with 14 bases between the two ends. Per germline, CDR1 ENHRY and CDR2 SYGVKD. The CDR3 reads CAISPDSHPYEQYF. The CDR3 DNA follows: TGTGCCATCAGCCCCGACAGCCACCCCTACGAGCAGTACTTC.

This clonotype came up many times. This chain links TRBV7-2 with TRBJ1-2; D unresolved. Deletions cut 7 bases from V and 7 bases from J, with 19 bases between. The CDR3 sequence is 14 residues long. Germline CDR1 reads SGHTA; CDR2 reads FQGNSA. For the CDR3, the DNA is TGTGCCAGCACCCAAGTGGAGGGCCTCGGTGGCTACACCTTC. Its protein is CASTQVEGLGGYTF.

This clonotype was seen many times. The V gene is TRBV7-2, the J gene TRBJ1-1, with D maybe TRBD1 (5 bases). CDR3 length equals 15 residues. V was pared by 1 base and J by 5 bases, with 14 bases between. CDR1 SGHTA and CDR2 FQGNSA come from the germline V gene. DNA of the CDR3: TGTGCCAGCAGCTTAGGGCCGGGGGAGAGGACTGAAGCTTTCTTT. Amino acid sequence: CASSLGPGERTEAFF.

There are many counts of this clonotype. V is TRBV7-2 and J is TRBJ2-7; the match to TRBD2 covers 8 bases. Germline V gene sequence: CDR1 SGHTA, CDR2 FQGNSA. The CDR3 extends over 15 amino acids. J gave up 4 bases and V 4 bases, and 9 bases lay outside the gene matches. The CDR3 reads CASSSNGRAQYEQYF. The CDR3 region has the DNA TGTGCCAGCAGCTCTAACGGGAGGGCTCAGTACGAGCAGTACTTC.

This clonotype was seen repeatedly, ten times or more. The rearrangement links TRBV7-9 to TRBJ2-3, with D hard to call. The CDR3 is 12 amino acids. The V end was cut by 5 bases, the J end by 4 bases, with 7 bases between. Germline-derived CDR1 and CDR2 are SEHNR and FQNEAQ (reference sequence). This CDR3 reads CASSHPADTQYF. In nucleotides, the CDR3 is TGTGCCAGCAGCCACCCCGCAGATACGCAGTATTTT. The full variable domain, in which reference TRBV7-9 and TRBJ2-3 provide the parts outside the CDR3, is DTGVSQNPRHKITKRGQNVTFRCDPISEHNRLYWYRQTLGQGPEFLTYFQNEAQLEKSRLLSDRFSAERPKGSFSTLEIQRTEQGDSAMYLCASSHPADTQYFGPGTRLTVL.